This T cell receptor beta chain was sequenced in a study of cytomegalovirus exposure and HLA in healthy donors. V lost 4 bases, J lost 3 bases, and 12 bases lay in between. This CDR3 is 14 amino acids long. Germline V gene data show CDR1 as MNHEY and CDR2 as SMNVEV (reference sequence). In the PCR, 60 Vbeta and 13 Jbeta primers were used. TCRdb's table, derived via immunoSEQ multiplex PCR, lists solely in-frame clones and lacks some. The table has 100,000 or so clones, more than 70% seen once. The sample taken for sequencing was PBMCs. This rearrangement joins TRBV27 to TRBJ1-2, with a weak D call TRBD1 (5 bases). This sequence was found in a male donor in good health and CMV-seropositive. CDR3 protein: CASSSLQGYYGYTF. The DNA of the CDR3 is TGTGCCAGCAGTTCGCTCCAGGGCTACTATGGCTACACCTTC.